The entry that follows covers one T cell receptor beta chain sequence. Its cognate antigen is unknown. The same CDR3 also results from other DNA sequences found in this sample. These data are taken from a study of shared clonotypes between healthy human individuals. In replicate PCRs of sorted subsets, approximately 200 ng DNA, some 28,000 T cell genomes, was used. Clones were read by immunoSEQ multiplex PCR, and TCRdb kept only the in-frame ones, dropping some. Of roughly 1,000,000 clones in the sample, around 82% are singletons; the top ten hold under 0.6%. Looked up from germline, CDR1 is SEHNR and CDR2 is FQNEAQ (reference sequence). Trimming removed 4 bases from V and 0 bases from J, with 4 bases in between. The CDR3 runs to 14 residues. Regarding the study as a whole: Researchers found naive subsets generally carried larger estimated richness than memory subsets.

The sequence was obtained from a young man in good health. Some clones in this sample may be carry-over from other donors' samples. The sequenced material came from memory CD4+ T cells from PBMCs. Subset in this sample: CD45RA-negative fraction. The V call is TRBV7-9, the J call TRBJ2-6; no reliable D call. CDR3: CASSSYSGANVLTF. The CDR3 nucleotides read TGTGCCAGCAGCTCCTACTCTGGGGCCAACGTCCTGACTTTC.